These T cell receptor beta chains were read from a single sample in a study of B cell selection in AIRE deficiency. TCRdb's table, derived via immunoSEQ multiplex PCR, lists solely in-frame clones and lacks some. In the table there are 20,000 to 25,000 clones, roughly 97% of which are singletons. The sample was conventional CD4+ T cells sorted from PBMCs. The receptors were gathered from a human donor with AIRE deficiency. The CDR3 runs from the conserved cysteine through the conserved F or W. A D gene is named only where the DNA matches it firmly. Only some rows state a clone size, as once, few, many or a class for expanded clones.

j_call: TRBJ2-1
clone_size: .
v_call: TRBV28
cdr3_length: 13
d_call: .
cdr3_aa: CASIEGSSYEQFF
cdr3_nt: TGTGCCAGCATTGAGGGGTCAAGCTATGAGCAGTTCTTC

j_call: TRBJ1-2
clone_size: .
v_call: TRBV6-5
cdr3_length: 13
d_call: TRBD1
cdr3_aa: CASSRRQGYGYTF
cdr3_nt: TGTGCCAGCAGTCGACGACAGGGCTATGGCTACACCTTC

j_call: TRBJ1-1
clone_size: .
v_call: TRBV11-3
cdr3_length: 13
d_call: .
cdr3_aa: CASSWGRDTEAFF
cdr3_nt: TGTGCCAGCAGCTGGGGCCGAGACACTGAAGCTTTCTTT

j_call: TRBJ1-5
clone_size: .
v_call: TRBV19
cdr3_length: 14
d_call: TRBD1
cdr3_aa: CASSLQGGPRPQHF
cdr3_nt: TGTGCCAGTAGTTTGCAGGGGGGCCCGCGGCCCCAGCATTTT

j_call: TRBJ2-3
clone_size: .
v_call: TRBV6-4
cdr3_length: 16
d_call: .
cdr3_aa: CASSEGSQPGTDTQYF
cdr3_nt: TGTGCCAGCAGTGAAGGTAGTCAGCCGGGCACAGATACGCAGTATTTT

j_call: TRBJ1-5
clone_size: .
v_call: TRBV28
cdr3_length: 15
d_call: .
cdr3_aa: CASSVQGKSNQPQHF
cdr3_nt: TGTGCCAGCAGTGTCCAGGGGAAGAGCAATCAGCCCCAGCATTTT

j_call: TRBJ1-4
clone_size: once
v_call: TRBV18
cdr3_length: 15
d_call: .
cdr3_aa: CASSPIAATNEKLFF
cdr3_nt: TGTGCCAGCTCACCAATTGCTGCAACTAATGAAAAACTGTTTTTT

j_call: TRBJ2-5
clone_size: .
v_call: TRBV7-2
cdr3_length: 19
d_call: TRBD2
cdr3_aa: CASSLATIGLAGVYETPYF
cdr3_nt: TGTGCCAGCAGCTTAGCGACGATCGGACTAGCGGGAGTTTATGAGACCCCGTACTTC

j_call: TRBJ2-1
clone_size: .
v_call: TRBV5-1
cdr3_length: 13
d_call: .
cdr3_aa: CASSWDLFNEQFF
cdr3_nt: TGCGCCAGCAGCTGGGACCTCTTTAATGAGCAGTTCTTC

j_call: TRBJ2-3
clone_size: .
v_call: TRBV6-5
cdr3_length: 12
d_call: .
cdr3_aa: CASSPSTDTQYF
cdr3_nt: TGTGCCAGCAGTCCATCCACAGATACGCAGTATTTT

j_call: TRBJ2-4
clone_size: .
v_call: TRBV2
cdr3_length: 15
d_call: .
cdr3_aa: CASIPEAGTQNIQYF
cdr3_nt: TGTGCCAGCATTCCCGAAGCAGGGACCCAAAACATTCAGTACTTC

j_call: TRBJ1-5
clone_size: .
v_call: TRBV12-5
cdr3_length: 14
d_call: .
cdr3_aa: CASGGRDGVQPQHF
cdr3_nt: TGTGCTAGTGGCGGCCGGGACGGAGTTCAGCCCCAGCATTTT

j_call: TRBJ2-1
clone_size: once
v_call: TRBV28
cdr3_length: 13
d_call: .
cdr3_aa: CASTPAEYNEQFF
cdr3_nt: TGTGCCAGCACCCCGGCGGAGTACAATGAGCAGTTCTTC

j_call: TRBJ2-3
clone_size: .
v_call: TRBV4-1
cdr3_length: 13
d_call: .
cdr3_aa: CASSQGWSDTQYF
cdr3_nt: TGCGCCAGCAGCCAAGGGTGGTCAGATACGCAGTATTTT

j_call: TRBJ2-7
clone_size: once
v_call: TRBV15
cdr3_length: 15
d_call: TRBD2
cdr3_aa: CATSKVRLAGYEQYF
cdr3_nt: TGTGCCACCAGCAAAGTTAGACTAGCGGGCTACGAGCAGTACTTC

j_call: TRBJ1-6
clone_size: .
v_call: TRBV10-3
cdr3_length: 12
d_call: .
cdr3_aa: CASTGFDSPLHF
cdr3_nt: TGTGCTTCGACGGGTTTCGATTCACCCCTCCACTTT

j_call: TRBJ2-1
clone_size: once
v_call: TRBV14
cdr3_length: 19
d_call: TRBD2
cdr3_aa: CASSYYSGTSGRDYNEQFF
cdr3_nt: TGTGCCAGCAGCTACTACTCCGGGACTAGCGGGAGGGACTACAATGAGCAGTTCTTC

j_call: TRBJ1-6
clone_size: .
v_call: TRBV11-2
cdr3_length: 13
d_call: .
cdr3_aa: CASSLDINSPLHF
cdr3_nt: TGTGCCAGCAGCTTAGATATTAATTCACCCCTCCACTTT

j_call: TRBJ2-2
clone_size: once
v_call: TRBV27
cdr3_length: 13
d_call: .
cdr3_aa: CASSYQNTGELFF
cdr3_nt: TGTGCCAGCAGTTACCAGAACACCGGGGAGCTGTTTTTT

j_call: TRBJ1-5
clone_size: .
v_call: TRBV5-1
cdr3_length: 14
d_call: TRBD1
cdr3_aa: CASSLTGDLAPQHF
cdr3_nt: TGCGCCAGCAGCTTGACAGGGGACCTCGCGCCCCAGCATTTT

j_call: TRBJ2-3
clone_size: .
v_call: TRBV27
cdr3_length: 14
d_call: .
cdr3_aa: CASSLWGFGDTQYF
cdr3_nt: TGTGCCAGCAGTTTATGGGGGTTTGGGGATACGCAGTATTTT

j_call: TRBJ2-7
clone_size: .
v_call: TRBV28
cdr3_length: 17
d_call: .
cdr3_aa: CASSLSSGTHDFGEQYF
cdr3_nt: TGTGCCAGCAGTTTATCTTCCGGGACCCATGACTTTGGGGAGCAGTACTTC

j_call: TRBJ1-2
clone_size: once
v_call: TRBV30
cdr3_length: 14
d_call: TRBD1
cdr3_aa: CAWTGGQVSYGYTF
cdr3_nt: TGTGCCTGGACGGGGGGACAGGTTAGCTATGGCTACACCTTC

j_call: TRBJ2-7
clone_size: .
v_call: TRBV5-1
cdr3_length: 16
d_call: TRBD2
cdr3_aa: CASSEGLAGGPGEQYF
cdr3_nt: TGCGCCAGCAGCGAGGGACTAGCGGGAGGGCCGGGGGAGCAGTACTTC

j_call: TRBJ2-7
clone_size: .
v_call: TRBV28
cdr3_length: 13
d_call: .
cdr3_aa: CASSLSGAYEQYF
cdr3_nt: TGTGCCAGCAGTTTGTCGGGGGCGTACGAGCAGTACTTC

j_call: TRBJ2-5
clone_size: .
v_call: TRBV18
cdr3_length: 18
d_call: TRBD1
cdr3_aa: CASSQQIDRDRVQETQYF
cdr3_nt: TGTGCCAGCTCACAGCAAATCGACCGGGACAGGGTTCAAGAGACCCAGTACTTC

j_call: TRBJ2-1
clone_size: .
v_call: TRBV11-2
cdr3_length: 15
d_call: .
cdr3_aa: CASSLAGTPSQEQFF
cdr3_nt: TGTGCCAGCAGCTTAGCGGGGACTCCCTCCCAAGAGCAGTTCTTC

j_call: TRBJ2-2
clone_size: .
v_call: TRBV5-8
cdr3_length: 15
d_call: .
cdr3_aa: CASSLQVKGPRELFF
cdr3_nt: TGTGCCAGCAGCTTGCAAGTCAAGGGGCCCCGGGAGCTGTTTTTT

j_call: TRBJ2-2
clone_size: once
v_call: TRBV19
cdr3_length: 19
d_call: .
cdr3_aa: CASSSAGPRGRSNTGELFF
cdr3_nt: TGTGCCAGTAGTTCAGCCGGGCCCCGAGGCCGGTCGAACACCGGGGAGCTGTTTTTT

j_call: TRBJ2-1
clone_size: .
v_call: TRBV5-1
cdr3_length: 14
d_call: .
cdr3_aa: CASSSGLSYNEQFF
cdr3_nt: TGCGCCAGCAGCTCAGGGCTCTCCTACAATGAGCAGTTCTTC

j_call: TRBJ1-4
clone_size: .
v_call: TRBV2
cdr3_length: 13
d_call: .
cdr3_aa: CASSERFNEKLFF
cdr3_nt: TGTGCCAGCAGTGAAAGGTTTAATGAAAAACTGTTTTTT

j_call: TRBJ2-1
clone_size: .
v_call: TRBV19
cdr3_length: 16
d_call: TRBD1
cdr3_aa: CASSTGQGWIRDEQFF
cdr3_nt: TGTGCCAGTAGTACCGGACAGGGCTGGATCAGGGATGAGCAGTTCTTC

j_call: TRBJ1-2
clone_size: .
v_call: TRBV5-4
cdr3_length: 17
d_call: TRBD1
cdr3_aa: CASSLMGENRGNYGYTF
cdr3_nt: TGTGCCAGCAGCTTGATGGGGGAAAACAGGGGTAACTATGGCTACACCTTC

j_call: TRBJ1-5
clone_size: .
v_call: TRBV19
cdr3_length: 13
d_call: .
cdr3_aa: CASSMGSLQPQHF
cdr3_nt: TGTGCCAGTAGTATGGGTTCCCTACAGCCCCAGCATTTT

j_call: TRBJ1-5
clone_size: .
v_call: TRBV5-4
cdr3_length: 16
d_call: .
cdr3_aa: CASSQVEGISNQPQHF
cdr3_nt: TGTGCCAGCAGCCAAGTGGAGGGGATTAGCAATCAGCCCCAGCATTTT

j_call: TRBJ1-5
clone_size: .
v_call: TRBV19
cdr3_length: 19
d_call: TRBD1
cdr3_aa: CASKHRDRGLRNSNQPQHF
cdr3_nt: TGTGCCAGCAAACACCGGGACAGGGGGCTTAGGAATAGCAATCAGCCCCAGCATTTT

j_call: TRBJ1-5
clone_size: once
v_call: TRBV6-1
cdr3_length: 14
d_call: .
cdr3_aa: CASKVSNSNQPQHF
cdr3_nt: TGTGCCAGCAAGGTTTCCAATAGCAATCAGCCCCAGCATTTT

j_call: TRBJ2-7
clone_size: .
v_call: TRBV6-5
cdr3_length: 15
d_call: TRBD1
cdr3_aa: CASSYSGTGAFEQYF
cdr3_nt: TGTGCCAGCAGTTACTCCGGGACAGGGGCTTTTGAGCAGTACTTC

j_call: TRBJ2-2
clone_size: .
v_call: TRBV7-3
cdr3_length: 14
d_call: .
cdr3_aa: CASSPGALTGELFF
cdr3_nt: TGTGCCAGCAGCCCTGGGGCCCTCACCGGGGAGCTGTTTTTT

j_call: TRBJ2-1
clone_size: .
v_call: TRBV5-5
cdr3_length: 14
d_call: .
cdr3_aa: CASSLALVGNEQFF
cdr3_nt: TGTGCCAGCAGCTTGGCATTAGTAGGAAATGAGCAGTTCTTC

j_call: TRBJ2-5
clone_size: .
v_call: TRBV5-4
cdr3_length: 14
d_call: .
cdr3_aa: CASSLQGRTQTQYF
cdr3_nt: TGTGCCAGCAGTTTGCAGGGGCGGACGCAGACCCAGTACTTC

j_call: TRBJ2-1
clone_size: .
v_call: TRBV6-5
cdr3_length: 15
d_call: .
cdr3_aa: CASSYLAASYNEQFF
cdr3_nt: TGTGCCAGCAGTTATCTAGCCGCCTCCTACAATGAGCAGTTCTTC

j_call: TRBJ1-1
clone_size: .
v_call: TRBV9
cdr3_length: 13
d_call: .
cdr3_aa: CASSVALGAEAFF
cdr3_nt: TGTGCCAGCAGCGTAGCTTTGGGGGCGGAAGCTTTCTTT

j_call: TRBJ2-2
clone_size: .
v_call: TRBV7-3
cdr3_length: 17
d_call: TRBD2
cdr3_aa: CASSLTKSTSRTGELFF
cdr3_nt: TGTGCCAGCAGCTTAACGAAATCGACTAGCCGCACCGGGGAGCTGTTTTTT

j_call: TRBJ2-2
clone_size: .
v_call: TRBV27
cdr3_length: 14
d_call: .
cdr3_aa: CASSVDANTGELFF
cdr3_nt: TGTGCCAGCAGTGTCGACGCGAACACCGGGGAGCTGTTTTTT

j_call: TRBJ2-5
clone_size: .
v_call: TRBV6-5
cdr3_length: 14
d_call: TRBD1
cdr3_aa: CASSPRTGQETQYF
cdr3_nt: TGTGCCAGCAGCCCCCGGACAGGGCAAGAGACCCAGTACTTC

j_call: TRBJ2-1
clone_size: .
v_call: TRBV29-1
cdr3_length: 13
d_call: TRBD2
cdr3_aa: CSVAKRERNEQFF
cdr3_nt: TGCAGCGTAGCAAAGCGGGAGAGGAATGAGCAGTTCTTC

j_call: TRBJ2-5
clone_size: .
v_call: TRBV5-4
cdr3_length: 18
d_call: TRBD2
cdr3_aa: CASSLGLAIEFFQETQYF
cdr3_nt: TGTGCCAGCAGCTTAGGACTAGCGATCGAGTTTTTCCAAGAGACCCAGTACTTC

j_call: TRBJ1-5
clone_size: .
v_call: TRBV19
cdr3_length: 14
d_call: .
cdr3_aa: CASSISRDNQPQHF
cdr3_nt: TGTGCCAGTAGTATCTCTCGGGACAATCAGCCCCAGCATTTT

j_call: TRBJ1-1
clone_size: once
v_call: TRBV10-2
cdr3_length: 16
d_call: .
cdr3_aa: CASQWGGGLENTEAFF
cdr3_nt: TGCGCCAGCCAGTGGGGTGGGGGATTAGAGAACACTGAAGCTTTCTTT